This TCR beta chain was recovered during a study of spatial heterogeneity in lung cancer. At the level of the study: Consistent detection of more beta-chain than alpha-chain sequences was observed.

TCRdb used MiXCR to reprocess the 5' RACE reads, holding one entry per CDR3 protein. The sample carries 65,000 to 85,000 distinct CDR3 sequences, approximately 18% recorded once. Study-level findings and limits: There were more appearances of ubiquitous expanded tumor TCRs in blood at resection than at follow-up.

Time point noted: sample taken at primary tumor resection. Sequencing of whole RNA from tumor, nontumor lung or frozen PBMC involved no sorting. The CDR3 spans 14 residues. The germline V gene encodes CDR1 LNHNV and CDR2 YYDKDF (reference sequence). V was clipped by 0 bases and J by 5 bases, with 8 bases between them. This clonotype has just a few counts. Its antigen is not identified. The chain is built from TRBV15 and TRBJ1-5; D remains unclear. The source was PBMCs, collected at surgery. The TCR was taken from a male donor with early-stage non-small cell lung cancer. CDR3 sequence: CATSRDIGDQPQHF. In DNA, the CDR3 is TGTGCCACCAGCAGAGATATAGGCGATCAGCCCCAGCATTTT.